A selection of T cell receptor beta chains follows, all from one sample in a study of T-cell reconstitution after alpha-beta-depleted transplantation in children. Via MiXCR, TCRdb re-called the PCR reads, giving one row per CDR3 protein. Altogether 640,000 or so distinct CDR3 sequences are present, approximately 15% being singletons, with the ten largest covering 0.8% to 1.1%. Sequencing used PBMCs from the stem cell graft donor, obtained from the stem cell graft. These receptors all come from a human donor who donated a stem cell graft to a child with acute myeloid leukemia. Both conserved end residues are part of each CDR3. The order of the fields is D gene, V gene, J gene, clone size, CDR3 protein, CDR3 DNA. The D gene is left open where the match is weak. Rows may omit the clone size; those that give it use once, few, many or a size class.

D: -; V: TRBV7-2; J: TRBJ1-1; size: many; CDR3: CASSPFRGGEAFF; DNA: TGTGCCAGCAGCCCGTTCCGGGGGGGAGAAGCTTTCTTT
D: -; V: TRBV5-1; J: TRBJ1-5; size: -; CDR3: CASSLGHFTRPQHF; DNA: TGCGCCAGCAGCCTGGGACACTTTACCCGGCCCCAGCATTTT
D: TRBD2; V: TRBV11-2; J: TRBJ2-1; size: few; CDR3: CASSLIGTSGANEQFF; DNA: TGTGCCAGCAGCTTAATAGGGACTAGCGGGGCCAATGAGCAGTTCTTC
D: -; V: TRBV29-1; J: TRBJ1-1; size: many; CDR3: CSGTQVVEAFF; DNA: TGCAGCGGCACACAGGTGGTTGAAGCTTTCTTT
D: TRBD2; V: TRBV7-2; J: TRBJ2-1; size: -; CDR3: CVSSFPSGGVSDNEQFF; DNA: TGTGTCAGCAGCTTTCCTAGCGGGGGGGTAAGTGACAATGAGCAGTTCTTC
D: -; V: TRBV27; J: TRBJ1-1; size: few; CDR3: CASSTLDSGTEAFF; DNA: TGTGCCAGCAGTACCCTGGACAGCGGGACTGAAGCTTTCTTT
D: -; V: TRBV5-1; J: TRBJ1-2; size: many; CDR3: CASSLLQGGYGYTF; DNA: TGCGCCAGCAGCTTGTTACAGGGAGGCTATGGCTACACCTTC
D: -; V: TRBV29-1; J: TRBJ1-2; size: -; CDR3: CSVFPGYRPSGYTF; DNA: TGCAGCGTTTTTCCGGGATACCGACCTAGTGGCTACACCTTC
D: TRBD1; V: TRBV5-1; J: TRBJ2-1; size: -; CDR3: CASSLEGGPHNEQFF; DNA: TGCGCCAGCAGCTTGGAAGGGGGCCCCCACAATGAGCAGTTCTTC
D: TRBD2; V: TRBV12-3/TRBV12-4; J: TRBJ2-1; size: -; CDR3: CASGPSGGVGNEQFF; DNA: TGTGCCAGCGGTCCTAGCGGGGGGGTGGGCAATGAGCAGTTCTTC
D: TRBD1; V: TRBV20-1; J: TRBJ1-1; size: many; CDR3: CSAQIPGQGPNTEAFF; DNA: TGCAGTGCTCAGATTCCGGGACAGGGACCGAACACTGAAGCTTTCTTT
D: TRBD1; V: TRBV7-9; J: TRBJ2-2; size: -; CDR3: CAISSGTGVSLTGELFF; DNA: TGTGCCATTTCCTCCGGGACAGGGGTCTCCCTCACCGGGGAGCTGTTTTTT
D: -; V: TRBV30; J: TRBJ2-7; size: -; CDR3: CAWSVGHTFYEQYF; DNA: TGTGCCTGGAGTGTGGGACACACGTTCTACGAGCAGTACTTC
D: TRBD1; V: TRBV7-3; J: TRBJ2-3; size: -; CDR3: CASSLTGGANTQYF; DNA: TGTGCCAGCAGCCTCACAGGGGGCGCGAATACGCAGTATTTT
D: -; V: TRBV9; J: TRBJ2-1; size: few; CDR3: CASRGRGSYNEQFF; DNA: TGTGCCAGCAGGGGAAGGGGATCCTACAATGAGCAGTTCTTC
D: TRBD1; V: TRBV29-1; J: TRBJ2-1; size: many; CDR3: CSAATGDITYNEQFF; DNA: TGCAGCGCCGCGACAGGGGATATCACCTACAATGAGCAGTTCTTC
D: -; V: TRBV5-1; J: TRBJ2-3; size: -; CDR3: CASSPEGRAGTDTQYF; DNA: TGCGCCAGCAGCCCGGAGGGCAGGGCGGGCACAGATACGCAGTATTTT
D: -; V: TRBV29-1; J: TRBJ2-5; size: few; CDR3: CSVSPLNQETQYF; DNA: TGCAGCGTTAGCCCCTTAAACCAAGAGACCCAGTACTTC
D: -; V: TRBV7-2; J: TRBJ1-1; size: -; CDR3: CASSLAVAAEAFF; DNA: TGTGCCAGCAGCTTAGCGGTGGCAGCTGAAGCTTTCTTT
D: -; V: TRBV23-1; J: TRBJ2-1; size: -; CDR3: CASSPLGGGKAYNEQFF; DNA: TGCGCCAGCAGTCCTCTAGGGGGGGGAAAGGCCTACAATGAGCAGTTCTTC
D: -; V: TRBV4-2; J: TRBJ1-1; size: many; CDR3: CASSQELNRANTEAFF; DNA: TGTGCCAGCAGCCAAGAATTGAACAGGGCGAACACTGAAGCTTTCTTT
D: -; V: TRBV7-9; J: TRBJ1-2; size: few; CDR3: CASSLAWQERYGYTF; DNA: TGTGCCAGCAGCTTAGCGTGGCAGGAGCGCTATGGCTACACCTTC
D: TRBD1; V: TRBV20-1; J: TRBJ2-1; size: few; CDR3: CSEKGKTGGSPFPNEQFF; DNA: TGCAGCGAAAAGGGGAAAACAGGGGGCTCTCCATTCCCCAATGAGCAGTTCTTC
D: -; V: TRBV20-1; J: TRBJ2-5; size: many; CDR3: CSARSRDQETQYF; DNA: TGCAGTGCTAGATCCCGGGACCAAGAGACCCAGTACTTC
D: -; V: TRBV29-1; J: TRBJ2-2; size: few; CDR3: CSVVPDTSNTGELFF; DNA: TGCAGCGTCGTGCCGGACACCTCGAACACCGGGGAGCTGTTTTTT
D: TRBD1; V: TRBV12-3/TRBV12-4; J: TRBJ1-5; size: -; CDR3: CASSLTGGTQPQHF; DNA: TGTGCCAGCAGTTTGACAGGGGGCACTCAGCCCCAGCATTTT
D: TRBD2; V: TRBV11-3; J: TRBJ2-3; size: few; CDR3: CASSLGAGGASDTQYF; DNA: TGTGCCAGCAGCTTAGGGGCCGGGGGGGCCTCAGATACGCAGTATTTT
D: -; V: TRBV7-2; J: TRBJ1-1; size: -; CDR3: CASSPWGGGTEAFF; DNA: TGTGCCAGCAGCCCCTGGGGGGGGGGGACTGAAGCTTTCTTT
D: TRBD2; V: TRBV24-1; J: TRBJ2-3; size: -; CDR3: CATSDPILAGGDYTQYF; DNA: TGTGCCACCAGTGATCCCATACTAGCGGGGGGTGACTATACGCAGTATTTT
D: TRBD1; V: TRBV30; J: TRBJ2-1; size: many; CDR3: CASHQTTGARYNEQFF; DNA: TGTGCCTCACACCAAACCACAGGGGCCCGATACAATGAGCAGTTCTTC
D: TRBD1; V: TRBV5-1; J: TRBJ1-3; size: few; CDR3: CASGQGGGNTIYF; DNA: TGCGCCAGCGGACAGGGGGGTGGAAACACCATATATTTT
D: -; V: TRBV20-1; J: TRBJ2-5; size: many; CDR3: CSARDWAGETQYF; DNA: TGCAGTGCTAGAGATTGGGCGGGGGAGACCCAGTACTTC
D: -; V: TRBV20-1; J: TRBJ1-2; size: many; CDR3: CSAARTDQLYGYTF; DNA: TGCAGTGCTGCCAGGACAGATCAATTATATGGCTACACCTTC
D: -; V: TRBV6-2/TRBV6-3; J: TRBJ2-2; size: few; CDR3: CAGRRRGGTGELFF; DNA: TGTGCCGGACGTCGAAGGGGCGGCACCGGGGAGCTGTTTTTT
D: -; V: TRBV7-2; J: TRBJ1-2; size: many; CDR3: CASSLTRTPYGYGYTF; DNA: TGTGCCAGCAGCTTAACCCGGACACCCTACGGCTATGGCTACACCTTC
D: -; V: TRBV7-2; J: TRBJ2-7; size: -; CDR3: CASSTGPSNYEQYF; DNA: TGTGCCTCCTCAACGGGGCCCTCCAACTACGAGCAGTACTTC
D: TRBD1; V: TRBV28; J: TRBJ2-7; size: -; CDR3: CASSLSGFSRGNYEQYF; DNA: TGTGCCAGCAGTTTAAGTGGATTTTCCAGGGGGAACTACGAGCAGTACTTC
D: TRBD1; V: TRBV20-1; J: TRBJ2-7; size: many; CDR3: CSAPPTGTGGYEQYF; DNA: TGCAGTGCCCCCCCCACGGGAACAGGGGGCTACGAGCAGTACTTC
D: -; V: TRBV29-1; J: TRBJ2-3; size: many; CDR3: CSVDQVVKGTQYF; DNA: TGCAGCGTTGATCAAGTGGTGAAGGGTACGCAGTATTTT
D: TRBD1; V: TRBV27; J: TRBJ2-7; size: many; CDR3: CASSLSGQGSYEQYF; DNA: TGTGCCAGCAGTTTATCGGGACAGGGTTCCTACGAGCAGTACTTC
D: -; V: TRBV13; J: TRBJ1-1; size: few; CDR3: CASRPPGVNTEAFF; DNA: TGTGCCAGCAGGCCCCCGGGCGTGAACACTGAAGCTTTCTTT
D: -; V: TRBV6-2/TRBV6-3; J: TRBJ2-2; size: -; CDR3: CASSYSDGELFF; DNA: TGTGCCAGCAGTTATTCGGACGGGGAGCTGTTTTTT
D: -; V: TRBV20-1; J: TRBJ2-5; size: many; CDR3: CSASPFGRQVQETQYF; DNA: TGCAGTGCTAGTCCCTTTGGGAGACAGGTTCAAGAGACCCAGTACTTC
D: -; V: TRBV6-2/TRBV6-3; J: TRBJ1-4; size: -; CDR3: CASSYAGQRDEKLFF; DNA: TGTGCCAGCAGTTACGCAGGACAGCGTGATGAAAAACTGTTTTTT
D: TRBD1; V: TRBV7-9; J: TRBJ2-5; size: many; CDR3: CASSLRTGMGETQYF; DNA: TGTGCCAGCAGCTTAAGGACAGGGATGGGAGAGACCCAGTACTTC
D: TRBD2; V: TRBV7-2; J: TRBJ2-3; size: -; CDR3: CASIPSGVPADTQYF; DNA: TGTGCCAGCATCCCTAGCGGGGTCCCTGCAGATACGCAGTATTTT
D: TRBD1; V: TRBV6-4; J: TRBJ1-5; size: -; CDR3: CTSSSRPVGTGRGQPQHF; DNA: TGTACCAGCAGTTCGAGACCCGTGGGGACAGGGAGAGGTCAGCCCCAGCATTTT